A selection of T cell receptor beta chains follows, all from one sample in a study of early T cells in non-severe SARS-CoV-2 infection. TCRdb reanalysed the 5' RACE reads using MiXCR and keeps one entry per CDR3 protein. The data show about 79,000 distinct CDR3 sequences, roughly an eighth seen once. What was sequenced was whole blood. The receptors shown here come from an adult who was a healthcare worker with PCR-confirmed SARS-CoV-2 infection or an uninfected control (not recorded which). Each CDR3 is given with its conserved first and last residue. The order of the fields is V gene, clone size, D gene, J gene, CDR3 protein, CDR3 DNA. A D gene is named only where the DNA matches it firmly. Some rows mark clone size as missing; the rest say once, few, many or name a class of expanded clone.

v_gene: TRBV4-1
abundance: NA
d_gene: NA
j_gene: TRBJ1-6
CDR3aa: CASSQVSVSPLHF
CDR3nt: TGCGCGAGCAGCCAAGTTTCAGTATCACCCCTCCACTTT

v_gene: TRBV29-1
abundance: many
d_gene: NA
j_gene: TRBJ2-3
CDR3aa: CSVHGDTNTQYF
CDR3nt: TGCAGCGTCCATGGAGACACCAACACGCAGTATTTT

v_gene: TRBV5-1
abundance: NA
d_gene: NA
j_gene: TRBJ2-5
CDR3aa: CASSLIDLGGGETQYF
CDR3nt: TGCGCCAGCAGCTTAATCGATCTGGGGGGCGGAGAGACCCAGTACTTC

v_gene: TRBV2
abundance: NA
d_gene: NA
j_gene: TRBJ2-1
CDR3aa: CASNVGDPYNEQFF
CDR3nt: TGTGCCAGCAATGTGGGGGACCCATACAATGAGCAGTTCTTC

v_gene: TRBV27
abundance: NA
d_gene: NA
j_gene: TRBJ1-4
CDR3aa: CASSSRRFNEKLFF
CDR3nt: TGTGCCAGCAGTTCCAGGCGATTTAATGAAAAACTGTTTTTT

v_gene: TRBV15
abundance: many
d_gene: NA
j_gene: TRBJ1-2
CDR3aa: CATSRDLVTGGYTF
CDR3nt: TGTGCCACCAGCAGAGATCTAGTAACAGGGGGCTACACCTTC

v_gene: TRBV19
abundance: many
d_gene: NA
j_gene: TRBJ1-2
CDR3aa: CASSPDWAGANYGYTF
CDR3nt: TGTGCCAGTAGTCCTGATTGGGCAGGGGCTAACTATGGCTACACCTTC

v_gene: TRBV29-1
abundance: few
d_gene: NA
j_gene: TRBJ2-7
CDR3aa: CSVANWADEQYF
CDR3nt: TGCAGCGTCGCCAATTGGGCCGACGAGCAGTACTTC

v_gene: TRBV18
abundance: many
d_gene: TRBD1
j_gene: TRBJ1-1
CDR3aa: CASSSGQPNTEAFF
CDR3nt: TGTGCCAGCTCATCGGGACAGCCGAACACTGAAGCTTTCTTT

v_gene: TRBV3-1
abundance: many
d_gene: NA
j_gene: TRBJ1-1
CDR3aa: CASSQGPAEKAFF
CDR3nt: TGTGCCAGCAGCCAAGGGCCAGCGGAGAAAGCTTTCTTT

v_gene: TRBV6-6
abundance: NA
d_gene: TRBD1
j_gene: TRBJ2-7
CDR3aa: CASSYGTGVYEQYF
CDR3nt: TGTGCCAGCAGTTACGGGACAGGGGTTTACGAGCAGTACTTC

v_gene: TRBV2
abundance: few
d_gene: TRBD1
j_gene: TRBJ2-4
CDR3aa: CASSPSTGENIQYF
CDR3nt: TGTGCCAGCAGTCCCTCGACAGGGGAAAACATTCAGTACTTC

v_gene: TRBV3-1
abundance: NA
d_gene: NA
j_gene: TRBJ2-1
CDR3aa: CASSQGGVYNEQFF
CDR3nt: TGTGCCAGCAGCCAAGGGGGGGTCTACAATGAGCAGTTCTTC

v_gene: TRBV28
abundance: NA
d_gene: TRBD1
j_gene: TRBJ2-3
CDR3aa: CASSFIQGAVRTDTQYF
CDR3nt: TGTGCCAGCAGTTTCATCCAGGGGGCTGTTCGCACAGATACGCAGTATTTT

v_gene: TRBV7-9
abundance: many
d_gene: NA
j_gene: TRBJ1-1
CDR3aa: CASRLDMNTEAFF
CDR3nt: TGTGCCAGCCGCCTCGACATGAACACTGAAGCTTTCTTT

v_gene: TRBV19
abundance: few
d_gene: TRBD2
j_gene: TRBJ2-7
CDR3aa: CASSSTLAVSSYEQYF
CDR3nt: TGTGCCAGTAGTTCAACCCTAGCGGTCAGCTCCTACGAGCAGTACTTC

v_gene: TRBV9
abundance: many
d_gene: NA
j_gene: TRBJ2-7
CDR3aa: CASSVVSSSNEQYF
CDR3nt: TGTGCCAGCAGCGTAGTATCTTCTAGTAACGAGCAGTACTTC

v_gene: TRBV5-5
abundance: NA
d_gene: TRBD1
j_gene: TRBJ1-6
CDR3aa: CASTGQPNNSPLHF
CDR3nt: TGTGCCAGCACGGGACAGCCTAATAATTCACCCCTCCACTTT

v_gene: TRBV6-1
abundance: NA
d_gene: NA
j_gene: TRBJ2-7
CDR3aa: CASSEALGRAWEQYF
CDR3nt: TGTGCCAGCAGTGAAGCATTAGGCAGGGCCTGGGAGCAGTACTTC

v_gene: TRBV20-1
abundance: NA
d_gene: NA
j_gene: TRBJ2-7
CDR3aa: CSAREGLAYDEQYF
CDR3nt: TGCAGTGCTAGAGAGGGCCTAGCTTACGACGAGCAGTACTTC

v_gene: TRBV20-1
abundance: NA
d_gene: NA
j_gene: TRBJ2-2
CDR3aa: CSALATNTGELFF
CDR3nt: TGCAGTGCTCTAGCCACGAACACCGGGGAGCTGTTTTTT

v_gene: TRBV6-1
abundance: NA
d_gene: NA
j_gene: TRBJ1-4
CDR3aa: CASSEFIRGINEKLFF
CDR3nt: TGTGCCAGCAGTGAATTCATCCGGGGGATTAATGAAAAACTGTTTTTT

v_gene: TRBV5-4
abundance: many
d_gene: TRBD2
j_gene: TRBJ2-1
CDR3aa: CASSSSGLAGGPGLNEQFF
CDR3nt: TGTGCCAGCAGCTCCTCGGGACTAGCGGGAGGGCCCGGTCTCAATGAGCAGTTCTTC

v_gene: TRBV7-9
abundance: few
d_gene: NA
j_gene: TRBJ1-1
CDR3aa: CASSLATQGEAFF
CDR3nt: TGTGCCAGCAGCTTAGCCACACAGGGCGAAGCTTTCTTT

v_gene: TRBV21-1
abundance: few
d_gene: NA
j_gene: TRBJ1-1
CDR3aa: CASSKGDTEAFF
CDR3nt: TGTGCCAGCAGCAAAGGGGACACTGAAGCTTTCTTT

v_gene: TRBV7-9
abundance: NA
d_gene: NA
j_gene: TRBJ2-2
CDR3aa: CASSLGPSTGELFF
CDR3nt: TGTGCCAGCAGCTTGGGCCCCAGCACCGGGGAGCTGTTTTTT

v_gene: TRBV25-1
abundance: many
d_gene: NA
j_gene: TRBJ1-2
CDR3aa: CASSDGEIAVRDGYTF
CDR3nt: TGTGCCAGCAGTGATGGCGAGATCGCGGTGAGGGATGGCTACACCTTC

v_gene: TRBV6-1
abundance: NA
d_gene: TRBD1
j_gene: TRBJ1-1
CDR3aa: CAGGQGWATEAFF
CDR3nt: TGTGCCGGCGGACAGGGTTGGGCGACTGAAGCTTTCTTT

v_gene: TRBV20-1
abundance: many
d_gene: TRBD1
j_gene: TRBJ1-1
CDR3aa: CSANTGGRGMAFF
CDR3nt: TGCAGTGCCAATACAGGGGGCCGCGGGATGGCTTTCTTT

v_gene: TRBV5-6
abundance: NA
d_gene: TRBD1
j_gene: TRBJ1-2
CDR3aa: CASSLETGLYGYTF
CDR3nt: TGTGCCAGCAGCTTGGAGACAGGGCTCTATGGCTACACCTTC

v_gene: TRBV5-1
abundance: NA
d_gene: NA
j_gene: TRBJ1-1
CDR3aa: CASSLLAGWNTEAFF
CDR3nt: TGCGCCAGCAGCTTGCTTGCAGGGTGGAACACTGAAGCTTTCTTT

v_gene: TRBV10-3
abundance: few
d_gene: NA
j_gene: TRBJ2-1
CDR3aa: CAISERLGDDNEQFF
CDR3nt: TGTGCCATCAGTGAGAGGTTGGGAGATGACAATGAGCAGTTCTTC

v_gene: TRBV20-1
abundance: NA
d_gene: TRBD1
j_gene: TRBJ1-6
CDR3aa: CSAEDRASSYNSPLHF
CDR3nt: TGCAGTGCTGAAGACAGGGCGAGCTCCTATAATTCACCCCTCCACTTT

v_gene: TRBV18
abundance: many
d_gene: NA
j_gene: TRBJ1-4
CDR3aa: CASSLWGRSNEKLFF
CDR3nt: TGTGCCAGCTCGCTCTGGGGACGATCGAATGAAAAACTGTTTTTT

v_gene: TRBV3-1
abundance: few
d_gene: NA
j_gene: TRBJ1-6
CDR3aa: CASRSAPGPLHF
CDR3nt: TGTGCCAGCCGTTCGGCGCCAGGTCCCCTCCACTTT

v_gene: TRBV9
abundance: NA
d_gene: NA
j_gene: TRBJ2-7
CDR3aa: CASSTTPYEQYF
CDR3nt: TGTGCCAGCAGCACCACCCCCTACGAGCAGTACTTC

v_gene: TRBV7-2
abundance: few
d_gene: NA
j_gene: TRBJ2-3
CDR3aa: CASSVDSNTQYF
CDR3nt: TGTGCCAGCAGCGTAGACAGCAATACGCAGTATTTT

v_gene: TRBV2
abundance: NA
d_gene: TRBD1
j_gene: TRBJ1-2
CDR3aa: CASTPPGQGAYGYTF
CDR3nt: TGTGCCAGCACCCCACCGGGACAGGGAGCCTATGGCTACACCTTC

v_gene: TRBV12-3/TRBV12-4
abundance: NA
d_gene: NA
j_gene: TRBJ1-1
CDR3aa: CASSPTGVPTEAFF
CDR3nt: TGTGCCAGCAGTCCGACCGGGGTGCCAACTGAAGCTTTCTTT

v_gene: TRBV5-4
abundance: few
d_gene: NA
j_gene: TRBJ2-5
CDR3aa: CASSLYETQYF
CDR3nt: TGTGCCAGCAGCTTGTACGAGACCCAGTACTTC